This T cell receptor beta chain was recovered during a study of regulatory T cells in long-lasting Graves disease. The length of the CDR3 is 13 residues. V lost 1 base and J lost 6, with 7 bases in between. With iRepertoire HTBI primers and Arm-PCR of CDR3 regions, TCR beta libraries were built. TCRdb reanalysed the multiplex PCR reads using MiXCR and keeps one entry per CDR3 protein. The repertoire holds 310,000 or so distinct CDR3 sequences, with 15% to 20% as singletons. Time point described: persistent/refractory GD, antithyroid drugs over 5 years with positive TRAb. RNA from PBMCs was the source of the TCR library.

This TCR was sampled from a female donor with Graves disease. The gene calls are TRBV12-3 or TRBV12-4 and TRBJ1-3; D not certain. Specimen: peripheral blood mononuclear cells (PBMCs), collected when the disease was refractory, from a patient treated with antithyroid drugs. The CDR3 reads CASSLDWPNTIYF. As DNA, the CDR3 is TGTGCCAGCAGTTTAGACTGGCCAAACACCATATATTTT.